The entry below gives a single T cell receptor beta chain sequence along with its context. The antigen remains undetermined. These data come from a study of a mutant IDH1 vaccine in newly diagnosed glioma. The wider study: Following radiotherapy alone, or alongside temozolomide cycles, vaccination was started after an interval of 4-6 weeks. Most patients had received both radiotherapy and temozolomide, the prior options being radiotherapy, temozolomide, or both. Treated patients had a mean age of around 39 years and a sex split that was about 62% male and about 38% female.

Time point specified: week 23, last vaccination. Mutant IDH1 20-mer peptide, at 300 ug, made up each vaccine dose, with topical imiquimod. The CDR3 consists of 16 residues. Trimming removed 6 bases from V and 0 bases from J, with 12 bases in between. Per the germline V gene, CDR1 is MNHEY and CDR2 is SMNVEV (reference sequence). TCRdb keeps only in-frame clones here, not all; method: immunoSEQ multiplex PCR. The table lists more than 20,000 clones, roughly 82% of them singletons. Specimen: PBMCs, collected from a glioma patient whose treatment included an IDH1 peptide vaccine. This rearrangement joins TRBV27 to TRBJ1-6; TRBD1 might be the D (6 bases). The source of this sequence is a young man with glioma. CDR3 DNA: TGTGCCAGCAGCTTACAGGGAGGCTCCTATAATTCACCCCTCCACTTT. Residues: CASSLQGGSYNSPLHF.